This entry lists 26 T cell receptor beta chains sequenced from one sample in a study of T-cell reconstitution after alpha-beta-depleted transplantation in children (dated by TCRdb to the mid-2010s). The treatment or condition label, read with the paper, signifies: allogeneic hematopoietic cell transplantation with graft depleted of TCRalphabeta T cells and CD19 B cells. Receptor libraries were prepared by PCR. The sequencing machine was an Illumina HiSeq 2500. Molecular barcoding was employed in the preparation of TCR libraries, with unique molecular identifiers being used to normalize TCRbeta repertoire quantification. Through fastp at Q25 and MiXCR, TCRdb rebuilt clones from the public reads, retaining in-frame beta chains. Here each entry gathers all rows of one CDR3 protein and keeps the most common genes and DNA. The sample profile shows around 180,000 distinct CDR3 sequences; approximately 10% of them were found once. The ten largest clones add up to over 10% of the sample.

Sequenced material: PBMCs, taken before TCRalphabeta/CD19-depleted stem cell transplant. The receptors stem from a boy aged 2 to 10 with acute myeloid leukemia, due to receive a stem cell transplant.

This clonotype came up many times. The J gene is TRBJ2-5, the V gene TRBV12-3 or TRBV12-4; D is unclear. Trimming left V 2 bases short and J 5 bases short, with 6 bases between. This CDR3 contains 12 residues. CDR3 loop: CASSLKTETQYF. In DNA form, the CDR3 reads TGTGCCAGCAGTTTAAAAACCGAGACCCAGTACTTC.

This clonotype has a count of ten or more. V and J are TRBV29-1 and TRBJ2-7; 8 bases agree with TRBD2. V dropped 1 base and J dropped 2; count of bases not matched to a gene: 7. The germline gives CDR1 SQVTM, CDR2 ANQGSEA. This CDR3 spans 15 amino acids. The CDR3 reads CSVEVVERETYEQYF. In DNA, the CDR3 is TGCAGCGTTGAAGTTGTGGAGCGGGAGACCTACGAGCAGTACTTC.

V and J are TRBV13 and TRBJ2-1; 14 positions match TRBD2. Germline lookup yields CDR1 PRHDT and CDR2 FYEKMQ (reference sequence). The V and J ends lost 2 bases and 0 bases, in that order; junction bases with no gene match: 9. The CDR3 runs 20 residues. The CDR3 reads CASSLISGLAGVSSYNEQFF. For the CDR3, the DNA is TGTGCCAGCAGCTTAATTTCGGGACTAGCGGGAGTGTCCTCCTACAATGAGCAGTTCTTC.

The chain couples TRBV7-2 to TRBJ2-7; TRBD1 agrees at 8 bases. CDR1 and CDR2 from the germline V gene are SGHTA and FQGNSA. The CDR3 is 15 residues long. The J segment lost 1 base and the V segment lost 1 base, leaving 3 bases of the junction unmatched. The CDR3 reads CASSLVGTGSYEQYF. The CDR3 DNA follows: TGTGCCAGCAGCTTAGTCGGGACAGGATCCTACGAGCAGTACTTC.

At least ten counts were recorded for this clonotype. The chain uses TRBV20-1 and TRBJ1-5, with a possible D match to TRBD1 (6 bases). The V and J ends lost 5 bases and 4 bases respectively, with 18 bases between them. CDR1 is DFQATT and CDR2 is SNEGSKA in the germline V gene (reference sequence). The CDR3 is made up of 15 amino acids. CDR3 amino acids: CSAVMGAGANQPQHF. In DNA, the CDR3 is TGCAGTGCTGTGATGGGGGCAGGAGCGAATCAGCCCCAGCATTTT.

This clonotype appeared many times. The J gene is TRBJ2-7, the V gene TRBV7-7; no firm D call. The V gene's germline CDR1 is SSHAT and CDR2 FNYEAQ (reference sequence). This CDR3 region has 14 residues. The CDR3 DNA reads TGTGCTAGCAGCTTATCTGTTTCCTCCTACGAGCAGTACGTC. Translated: CASSLSVSSYEQYV.

This chain links TRBV18 with TRBJ1-1; TRBD1 might be the D (5 bases). The CDR3 has 12 amino acids. Trimming took off 3 bases at V and 9 bases at J, with 11 bases between the two ends. Germline CDR1 KGHSH, CDR2 LQKENI. The DNA of the CDR3 is TGTGCCAGCTCACCGAGGGACGGAAAAGCTTTCTTT. It is translated as CASSPRDGKAFF.

This clonotype was seen ten or more times. The chain employs TRBV12-3 or TRBV12-4 and TRBJ2-1; D gene ambiguous. Trimming took off 7 bases at V and 0 bases at J, with 10 bases between the two ends. CDR3 length equals 14 residues. The CDR3 nucleotides are TGTGCCAGCAACCCCGGAAGCTCCTACAATGAGCAGTTCTTC. This codes for CASNPGSSYNEQFF.

As for this clonotype: One base away lies a much larger clone, so this may be a sequencing read error. The chain is built from TRBV3-1 and TRBJ1-1, with 8 bases lining up with TRBD1. Germline lookup yields CDR1 LGHDT and CDR2 YNNKEL (reference sequence). This CDR3 region has 14 residues. In nucleotides, the CDR3 is TGTACCAGCAGCCGGACAGGGTTGAACACTGAAGCTTTCTTT. Its protein product is CTSSRTGLNTEAFF.

This clonotype was observed many times. The chain has TRBV4-2 and TRBJ2-2; 8 nucleotides line up with TRBD2. The CDR3 is 16 residues long. V shed 0 bases, J shed 5 bases, and the junction held 5 bases outside the gene matches. Germline CDR1 and CDR2: LGHNA and YNFKEQ. DNA of the CDR3: TGTGCCAGCAGCCAAGATCAAGCGGGAGAAACCGGGGAGCTGTTTTTT. Amino acid sequence: CASSQDQAGETGELFF.

At least ten counts were recorded for this clonotype. The chain couples TRBV18 to TRBJ2-1; TRBD2 agrees at 10 bases. There are 17 residues in the CDR3. CDR1 is KGHSH and CDR2 is LQKENI in the germline V gene. V lost 4 bases and J lost 2; bases outside the gene matches: 8. The CDR3 spells CASSLIQREGPYNEQFF. CDR3 nucleotides: TGTGCCAGCTCACTTATTCAGCGGGAGGGTCCCTACAATGAGCAGTTCTTC.

At least ten counts were recorded for this clonotype. The chain has TRBV20-1 and TRBJ1-3; no definite D call. The CDR3 sequence is 11 residues long. V was trimmed by 4 bases and J by 3 bases, leaving 4 bases between them. Germline-derived CDR1 and CDR2 are DFQATT and SNEGSKA (reference sequence). Here the CDR3 reads CSATNGNTIYF. The DNA for the CDR3 is TGCAGTGCTACTAATGGAAACACCATATATTTT.

This clonotype was seen many times. V usage is TRBV6-6 and J usage is TRBJ1-1; D remains ambiguous. The CDR3 is 13 residues long. Germline CDR1 and CDR2: MNHNY and SVGAGI (reference sequence). Trimming left V 2 bases short and J 3 bases short, with 7 bases between. CDR3: CASSYQWDTEAFF. The CDR3 nucleotides read TGTGCCAGCAGTTACCAGTGGGACACTGAAGCTTTCTTT.

This clonotype showed up many times. The chain uses TRBV7-8 and TRBJ1-4; TRBD1 is a possible D gene (6 bases). The germline V and J ends were trimmed by 7 bases and 7 bases, with 22 bases remaining between them. The germline V gene has CDR1 SGHVS and CDR2 FQNEAQ. The CDR3 has 16 residues. CDR3 protein: CASTTRMRGSPEKLFF. DNA for the CDR3: TGTGCCAGCACCACCCGGATGAGGGGGTCCCCTGAAAAACTGTTTTTT. The full variable domain, with the rest looked up from reference TRBV7-8 and TRBJ1-4, is GAGVSQSPRYKVAKRGQDVALRCDPISGHVSLFWYQQALGQGPEFLTYFQNEAQLDKSGLPSDRFFAERPEGSVSTLKIQRTQQEDSAVYLCASTTRMRGSPEKLFFGSGTQLSVL.

This clonotype was detected ten times or more. The chain is built from TRBV5-1 and TRBJ2-7, with 13 bases fitting TRBD2. The CDR3 runs 15 residues. The V segment lost 4 bases and the J segment 7 bases; nucleotides outside the gene matches: 8. CDR1 is SGHRS, CDR2 YFSETQ, per germline. The CDR3 reads CASSPEGLAGTEQYF. In nucleotides, the CDR3 is TGCGCCAGCAGCCCGGAGGGACTAGCGGGGACTGAGCAGTACTTC. Full variable domain (missing parts from reference TRBV5-1 and TRBJ2-7): KAGVTQTPRYLIKTRGQQVTLSCSPISGHRSVSWYQQTPGQGLQFLFEYFSETQRNKGNFPGRFSGRQFSNSRSEMNVSTLELGDSALYLCASSPEGLAGTEQYFGPGTRLTVT.

This clonotype was seen repeatedly, ten times or more. A junction end diverges from the germline sequence, so it may reflect a read error. This rearrangement joins TRBV3-1 to TRBJ2-2; 8 positions match TRBD2. Germline lookup yields CDR1 LGHDT and CDR2 YNNKEL (reference sequence). This CDR3 is built from 17 residues. The CDR3 spells CASSQESAGVGTGQLFF. The CDR3 nucleotides are TGTGCCAGCAGCCAAGAGTCAGCGGGAGTAGGTACCGGGCAGCTGTTTTTT.

This clonotype has a handful of counts. V gene TRBV19 combines with J gene TRBJ2-1, with D possibly matching TRBD1 (8 bases). CDR1 and CDR2 (germline): LNHDA, SQIVND (reference sequence). V was shortened by 6 bases and J by 8 bases, with 26 bases between the two germline ends. The CDR3 contains 17 residues. Here the CDR3 reads CASRRRLAGGTGDEQFF. CDR3 coding DNA: TGTGCCAGTAGACGTCGACTAGCAGGGGGCACGGGAGATGAGCAGTTCTTC.

This clonotype was detected ten times or more. The V call is TRBV15, the J call TRBJ2-7, with D possibly matching TRBD1 (6 bases). CDR1 is LNHNV and CDR2 is YYDKDF in the germline V gene (reference sequence). The germline V and J ends were trimmed by 4 bases and 0 bases, with 10 bases remaining between them. The CDR3 covers 14 residues. The CDR3 protein is CATSTTGDSYEQYF. The CDR3 DNA reads TGTGCCACCAGCACGACAGGCGACTCCTACGAGCAGTACTTC.

This clonotype occurred many times. The chain couples TRBV2 to TRBJ1-2, with D perhaps TRBD1 (6 bases). The V end was cut by 8 bases, the J end by 0 bases, with 13 bases between. This CDR3 has 14 amino acids. Germline CDR1 SNHLY, CDR2 FYNNEI. In nucleotides, the CDR3 is TGTGCCAGCGGGGGCAGGGGTGCTAACTATGGCTACACCTTC. It specifies CASGGRGANYGYTF.

This clonotype was picked up many times. J is TRBJ1-6 and V is TRBV6-6; D not certain. The CDR3 length is 12 residues. V was shortened by 11 bases and J by 6 bases, with 11 bases between the two germline ends. The germline V gene has CDR1 MNHNY and CDR2 SVGAGI (reference sequence). CDR3 region: CACTMGNSPLHF. As DNA, the CDR3 is TGTGCCTGCACTATGGGTAATTCACCCCTCCACTTT.

This clonotype was seen ten or more times. This chain joins TRBV28 and TRBJ1-2; no clear D gene. CDR3 length equals 13 residues. V shed 1 base and J shed 6 bases, with 9 bases lying between them. Germline V CDR1 and CDR2: MDHEN, SYDVKM. The CDR3 nucleotides are TGTGCCAGCAGTTTATTATCCCTAGATGGCTACACCTTC. Its protein is CASSLLSLDGYTF.

This clonotype was counted ten times or more. The rearrangement links TRBV3-1 to TRBJ2-2; 7 bases agree with TRBD2. The V segment lost 7 bases and the J segment 7 bases; nucleotides outside the gene matches: 6. This CDR3 spans 13 amino acids. CDR1 and CDR2 from the germline V gene are LGHDT and YNNKEL (reference sequence). CDR3 bases: TGTGCCAGCAACCTAGCGGTGGGCGGGGAGCTGTTTTTT. Amino acids: CASNLAVGGELFF.

This clonotype was detected a few times. This chain joins TRBV3-1 and TRBJ2-1; 10 bases are a match to TRBD2. In germline, CDR1 is LGHDT, CDR2 YNNKEL (reference sequence). The CDR3 sequence is 16 residues long. The J segment lost 2 bases and the V segment lost 3 bases, leaving 4 bases of the junction unmatched. CDR3 amino acids: CASSHILAGAYNEQFF. CDR3 DNA sequence: TGTGCCAGCAGCCATATCCTAGCGGGGGCCTACAATGAGCAGTTCTTC.

This clonotype was found many times. The rearrangement joins TRBV27 to TRBJ1-2, with unresolved D. The CDR3 loop spans 12 amino acids. Trimming took off 8 bases at V and 7 bases at J, with 14 bases between the two ends. Germline values: CDR1 MNHEY, CDR2 SMNVEV (reference sequence). The CDR3 spells CASRSGGSGYTF. The DNA of the CDR3 is TGTGCCAGCCGCTCGGGAGGTAGTGGCTACACCTTC.

This clonotype turned up a few times. The chain recombines TRBV20-1 with TRBJ1-6; 9 bases fit TRBD1. The J segment lost 10 bases and the V segment lost 0 bases, leaving 10 bases of the junction unmatched. Germline CDR1 and CDR2: DFQATT and SNEGSKA (reference sequence). The CDR3 has 16 amino acids. In DNA, the CDR3 is TGCAGTGCTAGAGATCCCCGGACAGGGGAAAGCTCACCCCTCCACTTT. It specifies CSARDPRTGESSPLHF.

With regard to this clonotype: It may be a read error: a sequence one base away is much more abundant. The rearrangement joins TRBV7-2 to TRBJ2-7; tentatively, D is TRBD1 (5 bases). The V gene's germline CDR1 is SGHTA and CDR2 FQGNSA. The V and J ends lost 1 base and 6 bases respectively, with 10 bases between them. The CDR3 totals 13 residues. The CDR3, as DNA: TGTACCAGCAGCTTAGGGGGAACAGGCGAGCAGTACGTC. As protein: CTSSLGGTGEQYV.